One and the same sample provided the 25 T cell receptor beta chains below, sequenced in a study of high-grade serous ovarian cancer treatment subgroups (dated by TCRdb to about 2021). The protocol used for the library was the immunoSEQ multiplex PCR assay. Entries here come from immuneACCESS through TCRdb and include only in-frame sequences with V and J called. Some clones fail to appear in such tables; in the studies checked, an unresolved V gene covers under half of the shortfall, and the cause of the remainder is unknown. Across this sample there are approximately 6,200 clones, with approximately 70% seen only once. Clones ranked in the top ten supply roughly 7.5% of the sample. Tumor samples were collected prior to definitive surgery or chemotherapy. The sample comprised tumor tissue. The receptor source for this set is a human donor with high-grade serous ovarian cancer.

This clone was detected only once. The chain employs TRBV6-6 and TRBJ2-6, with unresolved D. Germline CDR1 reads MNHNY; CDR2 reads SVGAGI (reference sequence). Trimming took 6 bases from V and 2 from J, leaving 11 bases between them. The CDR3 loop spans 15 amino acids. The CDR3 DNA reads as TGTGCCAGCAGCCTACCCTGGGCTGGGGCCAACGTCCTGACTTTC. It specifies CASSLPWAGANVLTF.

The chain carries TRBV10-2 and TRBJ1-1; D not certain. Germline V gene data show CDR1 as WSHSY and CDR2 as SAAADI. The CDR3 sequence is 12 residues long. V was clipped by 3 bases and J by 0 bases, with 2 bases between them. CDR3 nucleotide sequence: TGCGCCAGCAGTGACCTGAACACTGAAGCTTTCTTT. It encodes CASSDLNTEAFF.

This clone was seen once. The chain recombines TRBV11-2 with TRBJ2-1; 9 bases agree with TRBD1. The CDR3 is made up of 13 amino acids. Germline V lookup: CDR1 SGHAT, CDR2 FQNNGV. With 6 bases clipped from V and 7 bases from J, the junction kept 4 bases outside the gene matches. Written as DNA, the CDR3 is TGTGCCAGCAGACACAGGGGGCGGAATGAGCAGTTCTTC. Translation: CASRHRGRNEQFF. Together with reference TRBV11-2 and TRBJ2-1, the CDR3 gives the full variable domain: EAGVAQSPRYKIIEKRQSVAFWCNPISGHATLYWYQQILGQGPKLLIQFQNNGVVDDSQLPKDRFSAERLKGVDSTLKIQPAKLEDSAVYLCASRHRGRNEQFFGPGTRLTVL.

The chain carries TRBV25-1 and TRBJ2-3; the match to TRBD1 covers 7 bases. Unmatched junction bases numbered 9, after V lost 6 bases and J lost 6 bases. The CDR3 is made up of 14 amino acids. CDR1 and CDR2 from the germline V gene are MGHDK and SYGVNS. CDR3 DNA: TGTGCCAGCAGAAAGACAGGGACGGCGGATACGCAGTATTTT. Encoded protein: CASRKTGTADTQYF.

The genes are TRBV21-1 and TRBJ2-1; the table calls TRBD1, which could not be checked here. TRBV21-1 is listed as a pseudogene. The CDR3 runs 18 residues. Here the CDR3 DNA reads TGTGCCAGCAGCCCACCTAGGAGAGGGGGTAGCTCCTACAATGAGCAGTTCTTC. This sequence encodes CASSPPRRGGSSYNEQFF.

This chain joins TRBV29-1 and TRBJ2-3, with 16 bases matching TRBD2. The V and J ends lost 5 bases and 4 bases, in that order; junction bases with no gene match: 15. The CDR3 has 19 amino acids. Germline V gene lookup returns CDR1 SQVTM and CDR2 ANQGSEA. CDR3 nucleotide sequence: TGCAGCGTTTCCCTAATAGGGTTGGGGACTAGCGGGGGGGCAGATACGCAGTATTTT. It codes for CSVSLIGLGTSGGADTQYF.

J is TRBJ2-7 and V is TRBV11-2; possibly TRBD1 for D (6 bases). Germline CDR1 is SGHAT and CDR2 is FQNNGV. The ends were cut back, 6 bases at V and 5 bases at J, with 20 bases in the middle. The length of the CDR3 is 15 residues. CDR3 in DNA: TGTGCCAGCAGTCCTTTTACAGGGTCCATCCACGAGCAGTACTTC. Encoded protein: CASSPFTGSIHEQYF.

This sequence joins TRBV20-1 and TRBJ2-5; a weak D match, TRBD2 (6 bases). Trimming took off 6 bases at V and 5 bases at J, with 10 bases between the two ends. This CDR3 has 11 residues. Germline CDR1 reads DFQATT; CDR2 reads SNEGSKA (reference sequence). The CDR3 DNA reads TGCAGTGCCCGGGCGGGGGAGACCCAGTACTTC. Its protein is CSARAGETQYF.

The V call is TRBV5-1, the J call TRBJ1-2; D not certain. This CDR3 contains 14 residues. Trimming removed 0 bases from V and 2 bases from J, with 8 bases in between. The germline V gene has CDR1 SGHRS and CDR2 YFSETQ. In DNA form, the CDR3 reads TGCGCCAGCAGCTTGGAATCAGTAAACTATGGCTACACCTTC. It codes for CASSLESVNYGYTF.

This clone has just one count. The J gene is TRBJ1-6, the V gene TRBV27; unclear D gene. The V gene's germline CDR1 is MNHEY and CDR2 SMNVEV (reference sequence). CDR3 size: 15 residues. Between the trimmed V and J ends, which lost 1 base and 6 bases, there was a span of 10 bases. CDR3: CASSLLPAANSPLHF. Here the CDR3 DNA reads TGTGCCAGCAGTTTATTACCGGCGGCTAATTCACCCCTCCACTTT.

The CDR3 loop reads CASSLDPQGAGTFGYTF. DNA of the CDR3: TGTGCCAGCAGCTTGGACCCACAGGGGGCAGGAACGTTTGGCTACACCTTC. The rearrangement uses TRBV7-2 and TRBJ1-2, with TRBD1 matching 9 bases. The CDR3 runs to 17 residues. The V segment lost 3 bases and the J segment 7 bases; nucleotides outside the gene matches: 15. Germline V lookup: CDR1 SGHTA, CDR2 FQGNSA.

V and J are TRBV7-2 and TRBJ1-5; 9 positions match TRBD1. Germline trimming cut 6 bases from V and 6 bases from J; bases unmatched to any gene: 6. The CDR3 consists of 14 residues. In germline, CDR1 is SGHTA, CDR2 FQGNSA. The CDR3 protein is CASSTGGDSQPQHF. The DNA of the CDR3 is TGTGCCAGCAGTACAGGGGGCGATTCTCAGCCCCAGCATTTT.

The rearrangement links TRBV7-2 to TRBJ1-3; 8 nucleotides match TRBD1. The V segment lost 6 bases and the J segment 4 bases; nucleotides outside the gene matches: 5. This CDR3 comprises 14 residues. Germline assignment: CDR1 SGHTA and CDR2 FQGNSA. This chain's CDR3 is CASRPTGVGNTIYF. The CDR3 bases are TGTGCCAGCAGGCCGACAGGGGTCGGAAACACCATATATTTT.

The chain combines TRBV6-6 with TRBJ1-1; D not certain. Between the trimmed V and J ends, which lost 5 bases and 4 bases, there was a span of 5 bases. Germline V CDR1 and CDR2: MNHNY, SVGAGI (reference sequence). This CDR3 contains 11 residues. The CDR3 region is CASSLTTEAFF. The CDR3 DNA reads TGTGCCAGCAGTCTGACCACTGAAGCTTTCTTT.

As DNA, the CDR3 is TGTGCCAGCACGGGGATCAGGGTCGGGTGGAACACTGAAGCTTTCTTT. It translates to CASTGIRVGWNTEAFF. This chain connects TRBV5-6 to TRBJ1-1; weak D call: TRBD1 (5 bases). CDR1 and CDR2 from the germline V gene are SGHDT and YYEEEE. Trimming removed 6 bases at V and 1 base at J, with 19 bases between. CDR3 length: 16 residues.

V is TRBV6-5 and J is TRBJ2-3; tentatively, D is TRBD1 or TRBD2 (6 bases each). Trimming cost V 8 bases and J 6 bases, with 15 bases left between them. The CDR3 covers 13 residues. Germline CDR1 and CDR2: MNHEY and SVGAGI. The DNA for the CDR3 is TGTGCCAGCGGGGGGCCGACGCGGGATACGCAGTATTTT. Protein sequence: CASGGPTRDTQYF.

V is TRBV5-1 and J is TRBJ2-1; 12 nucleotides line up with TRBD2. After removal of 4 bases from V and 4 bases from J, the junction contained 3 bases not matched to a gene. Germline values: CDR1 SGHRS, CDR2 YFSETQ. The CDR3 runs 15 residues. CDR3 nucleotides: TGCGCCAGCAGCCAGACTAGCGGGGGATACAATGAGCAGTTCTTC. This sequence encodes CASSQTSGGYNEQFF.

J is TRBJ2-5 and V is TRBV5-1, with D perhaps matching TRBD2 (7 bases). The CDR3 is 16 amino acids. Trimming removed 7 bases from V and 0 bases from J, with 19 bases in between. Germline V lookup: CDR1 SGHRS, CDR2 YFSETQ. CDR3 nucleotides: TGCGCCAGCGCTGGGGGGGCAGGGGCAAACCAAGAGACCCAGTACTTC. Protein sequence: CASAGGAGANQETQYF.

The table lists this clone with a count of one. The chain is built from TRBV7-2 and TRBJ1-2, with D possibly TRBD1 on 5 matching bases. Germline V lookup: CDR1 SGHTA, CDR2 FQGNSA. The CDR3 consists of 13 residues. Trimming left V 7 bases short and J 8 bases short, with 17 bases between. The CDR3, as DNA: TGTGCCAGCACCTTGGGGCAAGTGGGCGGCTACACCTTC. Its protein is CASTLGQVGGYTF.

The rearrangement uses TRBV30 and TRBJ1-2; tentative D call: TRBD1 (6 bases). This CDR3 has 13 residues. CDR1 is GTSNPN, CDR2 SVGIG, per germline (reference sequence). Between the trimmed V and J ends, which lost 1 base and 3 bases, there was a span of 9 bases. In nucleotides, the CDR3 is TGTGCCTGGAGTGGACAGGTGTACTATGGCTACACCTTC. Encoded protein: CAWSGQVYYGYTF.

The CDR3 nucleotides are TGTGCCATCAGGAACGTCGACAGGGAGGGCTACACCTTC. Protein sequence: CAIRNVDREGYTF. The V and J genes are TRBV10-3 and TRBJ1-2; 7 positions match TRBD1. The CDR3 runs to 13 residues. With V trimmed by 6 bases and J by 8 bases, 9 bases remained unmatched. Germline-derived CDR1 and CDR2 are ENHRY and SYGVKD.

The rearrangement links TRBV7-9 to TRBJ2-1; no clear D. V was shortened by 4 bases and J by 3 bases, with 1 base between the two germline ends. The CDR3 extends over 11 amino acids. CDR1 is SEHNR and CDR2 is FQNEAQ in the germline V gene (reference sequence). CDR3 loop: CASSYYNEQFF. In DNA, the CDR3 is TGTGCCAGCAGCTACTACAATGAGCAGTTCTTC.

CDR3 loop: CASSFHVGAAGEKLFF. The CDR3 DNA follows: TGCGCCAGCAGCTTCCACGTGGGGGCTGCTGGGGAAAAACTGTTTTTT. This chain links TRBV5-1 with TRBJ1-4, with a tentative D call TRBD1 (6 bases). V lost 2 bases and J lost 8, with 19 bases in between. The CDR3 is made up of 16 amino acids. Looked up from germline, CDR1 is SGHRS and CDR2 is YFSETQ.

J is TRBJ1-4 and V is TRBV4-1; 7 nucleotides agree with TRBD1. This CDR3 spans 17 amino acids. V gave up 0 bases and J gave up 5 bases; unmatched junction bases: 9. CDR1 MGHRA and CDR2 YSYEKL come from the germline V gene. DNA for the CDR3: TGCGCCAGCAGCCAAGAGTGGGGCAGGGGGGCCAATGAAAAACTGTTTTTT. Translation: CASSQEWGRGANEKLFF.

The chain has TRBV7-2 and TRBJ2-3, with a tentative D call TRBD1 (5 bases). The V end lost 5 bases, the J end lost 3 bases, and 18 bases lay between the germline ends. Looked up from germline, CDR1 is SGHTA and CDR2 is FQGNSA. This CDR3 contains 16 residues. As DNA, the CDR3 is TGTGCCAGCAGCGGCAGGGCGAGCGTGGGAACAGATACGCAGTATTTT. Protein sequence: CASSGRASVGTDTQYF.